These T cell receptor beta chains were read from a single sample in a study of PD-1 blockade in classical Hodgkin lymphoma. Libraries were prepared by immunoSEQ multiplex PCR; TCRdb keeps only in-frame clonotypes and omits some of them. The sample shows some 95,000 clones, roughly nine tenths of them seen only once. The sample in question was peripheral blood mononuclear cells (PBMCs), obtained before the fourth cycle of nivolumab. These receptors were taken from a human donor with classical Hodgkin lymphoma. Each CDR3 is given with its conserved first and last residue. D genes are given only for firm matches. Some rows have no size entry. The others give once, few or many, or a class for an expanded clone.

-	TRBD2	TRBV19	TRBJ2-4	CASSIDFAGGSNHIQYF	TGTGCCAGTAGTATAGATTTTGCGGGGGGTTCCAATCACATTCAGTACTTC
-	-	TRBV5-1	TRBJ2-2	CASSLDLSWSSAGGELFF	TGCGCCAGCAGCTTGGACCTTTCGTGGTCTAGTGCGGGCGGGGAGCTGTTTTTT
few	-	TRBV10-3	TRBJ1-1	CAIAREGREMTEAFF	TGTGCCATCGCTAGGGAAGGTAGGGAGATGACTGAAGCTTTCTTT
-	-	TRBV27	TRBJ2-1	CASNYRGGYNEQFF	TGTGCCAGCAACTACAGGGGAGGCTACAATGAGCAGTTCTTC
-	TRBD1	TRBV11-3	TRBJ2-7	CASSLQTGVSYEQYF	TGTGCCAGCAGCCTCCAGACAGGGGTGTCCTACGAGCAGTACTTC
-	TRBD1	TRBV10-3	TRBJ1-3	CAISGQGPNTIYF	TGTGCCATCAGTGGACAGGGACCAAACACCATATATTTT
-	TRBD1	TRBV2	TRBJ1-4	CASAGQGKEKLFF	TGTGCCAGCGCTGGACAGGGGAAGGAAAAACTGTTTTTT
-	-	TRBV6-6	TRBJ1-2	CASSSGDYGYTF	TGTGCCAGCAGTTCAGGGGACTATGGCTACACCTTC
-	TRBD1	TRBV7-2	TRBJ1-5	CASSLALGGQDRVF	TGTGCCAGCAGCTTAGCCTTAGGGGGACAGGATAGAGTTTTT
-	-	TRBV19	TRBJ2-3	CASSMELKPDTQYF	TGTGCCAGTAGTATGGAGTTGAAGCCAGATACGCAGTATTTT
-	TRBD2	TRBV6-1	TRBJ2-1	CASLGTSGGNEQFF	TGTGCCAGCCTCGGGACTAGCGGAGGGAATGAGCAGTTCTTC
-	-	TRBV6-5	TRBJ2-3	CASSYSSGEADTQYF	TGTGCCAGCAGTTACTCGAGTGGCGAGGCAGATACGCAGTATTTT
-	TRBD2	TRBV9	TRBJ2-7	CASSQGLAPSYEQYF	TGTGCCAGCAGCCAGGGACTAGCGCCTTCCTACGAGCAGTACTTC
-	-	TRBV6-5	TRBJ1-6	CASSSQTYNSPLHF	TGCGCCAGCAGTAGTCAGACTTATAATTCACCCCTCCACTTT
few	TRBD1	TRBV7-9	TRBJ1-1	CASSKDREETEAFF	TGTGCCAGCAGCAAAGACAGGGAAGAAACTGAAGCTTTCTTT
-	-	TRBV6-1	TRBJ1-2	CASSEADRQSYGYTF	TGTGCCAGCAGTGAAGCGGATCGACAGAGTTATGGCTACACCTTC
-	-	TRBV7-6	TRBJ2-3	CASSLARLGSTDTQYF	TGTGCCAGCAGCTTAGCGCGTCTAGGTAGCACAGATACGCAGTATTTT
once	TRBD1	TRBV2	TRBJ1-2	CASMEQGASYGYTF	TGTGCCAGCATGGAACAGGGGGCCAGTTATGGCTACACCTTC
-	-	TRBV5-4	TRBJ1-4	CASSPVQGPSNEKLFF	TGTGCCAGCAGCCCTGTACAGGGACCCTCCAATGAAAAACTGTTTTTT
-	TRBD2	TRBV30	TRBJ2-1	CAWSGGLGVNEQFF	TGTGCCTGGAGTGGGGGACTAGGCGTAAATGAGCAGTTCTTC
-	-	TRBV13	TRBJ2-5	CASRATGDKETQYF	TGTGCCAGCCGCGCGACAGGAGATAAAGAGACCCAGTACTTC
-	TRBD1	TRBV6-5	TRBJ1-2	CATTGAYGYTF	TGTGCCACCACAGGGGCCTATGGCTACACCTTC
-	-	TRBV28	TRBJ2-3	CASRALSPASDTQYF	TGTGCCAGCAGGGCCTTGAGCCCGGCCTCAGATACGCAGTATTTT
-	-	TRBV5-1	TRBJ1-3	CASSDQGGLGNTIYF	TGCGCCAGCAGCGATCAAGGGGGGCTCGGAAACACCATATATTTT
-	TRBD2	TRBV14	TRBJ2-3	CASSKTALGGATDTQYF	TGTGCCAGCAGCAAAACAGCTCTCGGGGGGGCCACAGATACGCAGTATTTT
-	-	TRBV11-2	TRBJ1-6	CASSPPLHF	TGTGCCAGCAGCCCACCCCTCCACTTT
-	-	TRBV11-3	TRBJ1-1	CASSLGGNTEAFF	TGTGCCAGCAGCTTAGGCGGGAACACTGAAGCTTTCTTT
-	-	TRBV5-1	TRBJ1-3	CASSLGWGSSGNTIYF	TGCGCCAGCAGCTTGGGGTGGGGCTCCTCTGGAAACACCATATATTTT
-	-	TRBV18	TRBJ2-1	CASSPLPGPSNEQFF	TGTGCCAGCTCACCACTACCAGGGCCATCCAATGAGCAGTTCTTC
-	TRBD1	TRBV5-1	TRBJ2-7	CASSGWTGLPYEQYF	TGCGCCAGCAGCGGCTGGACAGGGCTTCCCTACGAGCAGTACTTC
-	-	TRBV2	TRBJ1-6	CASSEQGNNSPLHF	TGTGCCAGCAGTGAACAGGGGAATAATTCACCCCTCCACTTT
-	-	TRBV27	TRBJ1-1	CASSLLGIGGNTEAFF	TGTGCCAGCAGTTTATTGGGGATTGGGGGGAACACTGAAGCTTTCTTT
-	-	TRBV6-5	TRBJ1-5	CASSPGTEGQPQHF	TGTGCCAGCAGCCCCGGGACGGAGGGGCAGCCCCAGCATTTT
-	-	TRBV27	TRBJ2-7	CASSHGPSYEQYF	TGTGCCAGCAGTCACGGACCGTCCTACGAGCAGTACTTC
-	TRBD2	TRBV7-3	TRBJ2-4	CASSRGHRLAGFTKNIQYF	TGTGCCAGCAGCCGGGGACATAGACTAGCGGGTTTTACCAAAAACATTCAGTACTTC
once	-	TRBV19	TRBJ1-1	CASSLIGEAEAFF	TGTGCCAGTAGTCTCATAGGGGAGGCTGAAGCTTTCTTT
-	-	TRBV6-6	TRBJ1-5	CASSLSTANQPQHF	TGTGCCAGCAGTCTCTCGACAGCCAATCAGCCCCAGCATTTT
-	-	TRBV7-9	TRBJ2-5	CASSLNDGAQETQYF	TGTGCCAGCAGCTTAAATGACGGGGCACAAGAGACCCAGTACTTC